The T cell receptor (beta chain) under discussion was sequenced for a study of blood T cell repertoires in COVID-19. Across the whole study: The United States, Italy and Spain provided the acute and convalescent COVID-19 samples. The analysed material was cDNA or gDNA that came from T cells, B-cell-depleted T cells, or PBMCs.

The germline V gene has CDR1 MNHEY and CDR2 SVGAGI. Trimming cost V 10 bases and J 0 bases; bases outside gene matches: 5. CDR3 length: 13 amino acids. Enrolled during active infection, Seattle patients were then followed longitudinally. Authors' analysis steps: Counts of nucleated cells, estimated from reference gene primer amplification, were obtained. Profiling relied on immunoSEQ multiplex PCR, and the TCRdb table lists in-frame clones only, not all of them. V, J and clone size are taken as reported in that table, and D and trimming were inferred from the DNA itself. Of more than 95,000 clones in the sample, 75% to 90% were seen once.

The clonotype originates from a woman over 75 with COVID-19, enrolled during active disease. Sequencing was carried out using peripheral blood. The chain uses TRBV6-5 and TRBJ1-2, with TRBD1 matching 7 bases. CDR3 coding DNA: TGTGCCACGGGGGACAGCCCTAACTATGGCTACACCTTC. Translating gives CATGDSPNYGYTF.